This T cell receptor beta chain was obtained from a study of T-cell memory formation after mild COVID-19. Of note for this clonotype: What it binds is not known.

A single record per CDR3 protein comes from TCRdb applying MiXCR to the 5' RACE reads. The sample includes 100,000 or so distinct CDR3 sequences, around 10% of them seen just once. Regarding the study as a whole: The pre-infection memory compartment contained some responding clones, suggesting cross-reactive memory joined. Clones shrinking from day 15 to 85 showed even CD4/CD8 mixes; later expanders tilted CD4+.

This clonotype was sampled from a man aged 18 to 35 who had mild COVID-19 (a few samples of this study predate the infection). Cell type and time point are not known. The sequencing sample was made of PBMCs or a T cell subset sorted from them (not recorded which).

This CDR3 is CSALPEGLASGGRYEQYV. The CDR3 DNA reads as TGCAGTGCTCTCCCAGAGGGGCTGGCTAGCGGGGGTCGCTACGAGCAGTACGTC. This chain connects TRBV20-1 to TRBJ2-7; TRBD2 matches 10 bases. This CDR3 is 18 amino acids long. Per the germline V gene, CDR1 is DFQATT and CDR2 is SNEGSKA (reference sequence). Trimming took 5 bases from V and 3 from J; bases not matched to a gene: 19.